This entry lists 21 T cell receptor beta chains sequenced from one sample in a study of PD-1 blockade in classical Hodgkin lymphoma. Sequenced by immunoSEQ multiplex PCR; TCRdb stores in-frame clones only, minus some. The sample carries about 37,000 clones, approximately 80% recorded once. Exposure to brentuximab vedotin varied, and each patient had relapsed following autologous stem cell transplantation. The sequencing used peripheral blood mononuclear cells (PBMCs), collected at baseline. These receptors all come from a human donor with classical Hodgkin lymphoma.

V usage is TRBV7-2 and J usage is TRBJ2-7; 8 bases line up with TRBD1. CDR1 SGHTA and CDR2 FQGNSA come from the germline V gene. V was pared by 5 bases and J by 0 bases, with 12 bases of the junction left unmatched. This CDR3 contains 17 residues. The CDR3 sequence: CASSADRESSSSYEQYF. The CDR3 coding sequence is TGTGCCAGCAGCGCGGACAGGGAGTCGTCAAGCTCCTACGAGCAGTACTTC. The variable domain in full, with the rest retrieved from reference TRBV7-2 and TRBJ2-7, is GAGVSQSPSNKVTEKGKDVELRCDPISGHTALYWYRQSLGQGLEFLIYFQGNSAPDKSGLPSDRFSAERTGGSVSTLTIQRTQQEDSAVYLCASSADRESSSSYEQYFGPGTRLTVT.

This chain uses TRBV6-1 with TRBJ1-4; tentatively, D is TRBD1 (6 bases). Trimming removed 1 base from V and 1 base from J, with 7 bases in between. Germline V gene sequence: CDR1 MNHNS, CDR2 SASEGT. The CDR3 length is 15 residues. The CDR3 DNA reads as TGTGCCAGCAGTGAAGGGACAGTAACTAATGAAAAACTGTTTTTT. This encodes CASSEGTVTNEKLFF.

The J gene is TRBJ1-2, the V gene TRBV10-3; unclear D gene. Trimming cost V 6 bases and J 6 bases, with 17 bases left between them. The CDR3 has 14 residues. CDR1 ENHRY and CDR2 SYGVKD come from the germline V gene. Here the CDR3 DNA reads TGTGCCATCAGCGAGGCGGCCGGGTGGAATGGCTACACCTTC. It translates to CAISEAAGWNGYTF.

This rearrangement joins TRBV16 to TRBJ1-1; D remains unclear. Germline V gives CDR1 KGHSY, CDR2 FQNENV. The CDR3 is 14 residues long. The V end was cut by 6 bases, the J end by 0 bases, with 11 bases between. CDR3 loop: CASRHRGMNTEAFF. The DNA of the CDR3 is TGTGCCAGCAGGCACCGGGGAATGAACACTGAAGCTTTCTTT.

V and J are TRBV6-5 and TRBJ2-7, with 7 nucleotides matching TRBD1. V was clipped by 4 bases and J by 2 bases; unmatched bases: 11. The CDR3 has 16 residues. CDR1 and CDR2 from the germline V gene are MNHEY and SVGAGI. The CDR3 sequence is CASSSGPGQIPYEQYF. The CDR3 DNA is TGTGCCAGCAGTTCGGGACCGGGACAGATCCCCTACGAGCAGTACTTC.

Comments on this clone: This CDR3 fails to terminate in the conserved phenylalanine or tryptophan, so it likely reflects a read error. The V call is TRBV11-2, the J call TRBJ2-7; no reliable D call. V was trimmed by 3 bases and J by 6 bases, leaving 12 bases between them. The CDR3 runs to 13 residues. Germline values: CDR1 SGHAT, CDR2 FQNNGV. The CDR3 DNA reads TGTGCCAGCAGCTTTAGGGCAGGTAGCGAGCAGTACCTC. It codes for CASSFRAGSEQYL.

This sequence joins TRBV28 and TRBJ2-7; no reliable D call. CDR3 length: 12 residues. V was trimmed by 7 bases and J by 1 base, leaving 8 bases between them. The V gene's germline CDR1 is MDHEN and CDR2 SYDVKM. The CDR3 loop reads CASNEWSYEQYF. The CDR3 region has the DNA TGTGCCAGCAATGAATGGTCCTACGAGCAGTACTTC.

In nucleotides, the CDR3 is TGTGCCAGCAGTGATGCGAGTGGCACCGGGGAGCTGTTTTTT. It codes for CASSDASGTGELFF. The V gene is TRBV25-1, the J gene TRBJ2-2, with D hard to call. The germline V gene has CDR1 MGHDK and CDR2 SYGVNS. This CDR3 is 14 amino acids long. V shed 3 bases and J shed 4 bases, with 9 bases lying between them. Drawing the rest from reference TRBV25-1 and TRBJ2-2, the complete variable domain is EADIYQTPRYLVIGTGKKITLECSQTMGHDKMYWYQQDPGMELHLIHYSYGVNSTEKGDLSSESTVSRIRTEHFPLTLESARPSHTSQYLCASSDASGTGELFFGEGSRLTVL.

This clone showed up just a few times. The chain combines TRBV29-1 with TRBJ1-2; D is possibly TRBD1 (6 bases). Per the germline V gene, CDR1 is SQVTM and CDR2 is ANQGSEA. The germline V and J ends were trimmed by 5 bases and 1 base, with 8 bases remaining between them. CDR3 size: 12 residues. This CDR3 is CSVLQGNYGYTF. The DNA for the CDR3 is TGCAGCGTTTTACAGGGTAACTATGGCTACACCTTC. Complete variable domain (other parts from reference TRBV29-1 and TRBJ1-2): SAVISQKPSRDICQRGTSLTIQCQVDSQVTMMFWYRQQPGQSLTLIATANQGSEATYESGFVIDKFPISRPNLTFSTLTVSNMSPEDSSIYLCSVLQGNYGYTFGSGTRLTVV.

The chain carries TRBV28 and TRBJ2-7; 12 bases map to TRBD2. J gave up 5 bases and V 4 bases, and 3 bases lay outside the gene matches. Germline-derived CDR1 and CDR2 are MDHEN and SYDVKM. This CDR3 region has 14 residues. The CDR3 DNA follows: TGTGCCAGCAGTTCCCCTAGCGGGAGGGACGAGCAGTACTTC. Translation: CASSSPSGRDEQYF.

This clone has a handful of counts. V is TRBV7-9 and J is TRBJ1-5; D not resolved. The CDR3 runs to 12 residues. Trimming removed 8 bases from V and 6 bases from J, with 11 bases in between. Germline V gives CDR1 SEHNR, CDR2 FQNEAQ (reference sequence). In DNA form, the CDR3 reads TGTGCCAGCTCCCGGGATTTTCAGCCCCAGCATTTT. Its protein is CASSRDFQPQHF.

This chain connects TRBV11-2 to TRBJ2-2; 11 bases are shared with TRBD2. With V trimmed by 3 bases and J by 0 bases, 3 bases remained unmatched. Germline values: CDR1 SGHAT, CDR2 FQNNGV. CDR3 size: 17 residues. CDR3 sequence: CASSLETSGTNTGELFF. CDR3 coding DNA: TGTGCCAGCAGCTTGGAGACTAGCGGGACGAACACCGGGGAGCTGTTTTTT.

The chain is built from TRBV4-1 and TRBJ2-1; the match to TRBD1 covers 7 bases. Germline lookup yields CDR1 MGHRA and CDR2 YSYEKL. The CDR3 loop spans 16 amino acids. Unmatched junction bases numbered 12, after V lost 3 bases and J lost 7 bases. The CDR3 sequence: CASSHQQGKRGNEQFF. In nucleotides, the CDR3 is TGCGCCAGCAGCCACCAACAGGGGAAGAGGGGGAATGAGCAGTTCTTC.

The genes are TRBV4-1 and TRBJ2-7; D remains unclear. This CDR3 has 14 residues. From germline, CDR1 is MGHRA and CDR2 YSYEKL. The germline V and J ends were trimmed by 3 bases and 3 bases, with 12 bases remaining between them. The CDR3 reads CASSHLGSSYEQYF. CDR3 DNA: TGCGCCAGCAGCCATCTAGGTTCCAGCTACGAGCAGTACTTC.

The chain has TRBV7-9 and TRBJ2-1, with 7 bases fitting TRBD2. Losses at the gene ends were 5 bases for V and 4 bases for J; bases not matched to a gene: 11. The CDR3 length is 16 residues. Germline CDR1 SEHNR, CDR2 FQNEAQ (reference sequence). The CDR3 spells CASSRPSSGIYNEQFF. In nucleotides, the CDR3 is TGTGCCAGCAGCCGCCCGTCCAGCGGGATTTACAATGAGCAGTTCTTC. The variable domain in full, with the rest retrieved from reference TRBV7-9 and TRBJ2-1, is DTGVSQNPRHKITKRGQNVTFRCDPISEHNRLYWYRQTLGQGPEFLTYFQNEAQLEKSRLLSDRFSAERPKGSFSTLEIQRTEQGDSAMYLCASSRPSSGIYNEQFFGPGTRLTVL.

This clone has only one observation. V gene TRBV6-1 combines with J gene TRBJ2-3; 9 bases fit TRBD1. This CDR3 spans 14 amino acids. Germline lookup yields CDR1 MNHNS and CDR2 SASEGT. J gave up 5 bases and V 7 bases, and 7 bases lay outside the gene matches. The CDR3 protein is CASMETGGRDTQYF. The CDR3 DNA reads as TGTGCCAGCATGGAGACAGGGGGTAGAGATACGCAGTATTTT.

This clone has a count of ten or more. V is TRBV9 and J is TRBJ2-1; 11 nucleotides align to TRBD2. The germline V gene encodes CDR1 SGDLS and CDR2 YYNGEE. Trimming removed 1 base from V and 7 bases from J; junction bases left unmatched: 10. The CDR3 loop spans 17 amino acids. The DNA of the CDR3 is TGTGCCAGCAGCGTAATCCCGGGGACTAGCGGTAGGAATGAGCAGTTCTTC. As protein: CASSVIPGTSGRNEQFF.

There are a few counts of this clone. The CDR3 loop reads CASSPGLAGVPGNEQFF. CDR3 DNA: TGTGCCAGCAGCCCTGGACTAGCGGGAGTGCCTGGGAATGAGCAGTTCTTC. The chain recombines TRBV7-6 with TRBJ2-1; 13 bases fit TRBD2. This CDR3 has 17 residues. V shed 5 bases, J shed 7 bases, and the junction held 11 bases outside the gene matches. Germline CDR1 reads SGHVS; CDR2 reads FNYEAQ.

V and J are TRBV2 and TRBJ1-6; maybe TRBD1 (5 bases). The CDR3 length is 17 residues. V lost 3 bases to trimming and J lost 0 bases, with 12 bases between them. Germline V lookup: CDR1 SNHLY, CDR2 FYNNEI. The DNA of the CDR3 is TGTGCCAGCAGTGAGAGCAGGGATAGCTCCTATAATTCACCCCTCCACTTT. It specifies CASSESRDSSYNSPLHF. Filled out from reference TRBV2 and TRBJ1-6, the complete variable domain reads EPEVTQTPSHQVTQMGQEVILRCVPISNHLYFYWYRQILGQKVEFLVSFYNNEISEKSEIFDDQFSVERPDGSNFTLKIRSTKLEDSAMYFCASSESRDSSYNSPLHFGNGTRLTVT.

The chain carries TRBV7-3 and TRBJ2-1, with D unresolved. The V end was cut by 1 base, the J end by 0 bases, with 4 bases between. Germline assignment: CDR1 SGHTA and CDR2 FQGTGA. The CDR3 is 14 amino acids. The CDR3 loop reads CASSLRPSYNEQFF. The DNA of the CDR3 is TGTGCCAGCAGCTTAAGACCCTCCTACAATGAGCAGTTCTTC.

This sequence joins TRBV2 and TRBJ2-1, with D possibly TRBD1 on 6 matching bases. CDR3 length: 13 residues. The V end was cut by 9 bases, the J end by 8 bases, with 17 bases between. CDR1 and CDR2 (germline): SNHLY, FYNNEI. DNA for the CDR3: TGTGCCAGGACAGGTCCCCATGGGGATGAGCAGTTCTTC. Its translation is CARTGPHGDEQFF.